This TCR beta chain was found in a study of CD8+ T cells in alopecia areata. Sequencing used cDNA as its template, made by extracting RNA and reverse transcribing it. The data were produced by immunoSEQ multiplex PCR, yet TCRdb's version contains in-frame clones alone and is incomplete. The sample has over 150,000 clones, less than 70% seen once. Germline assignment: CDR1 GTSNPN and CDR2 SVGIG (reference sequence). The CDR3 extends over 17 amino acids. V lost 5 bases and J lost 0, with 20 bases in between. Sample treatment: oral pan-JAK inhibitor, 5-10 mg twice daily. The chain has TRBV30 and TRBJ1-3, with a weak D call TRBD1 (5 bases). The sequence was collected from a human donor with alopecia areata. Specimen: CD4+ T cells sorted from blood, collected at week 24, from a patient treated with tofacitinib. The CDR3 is CAWGHGGAGNSGNTIYF. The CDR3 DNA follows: TGTGCCTGGGGCCATGGCGGGGCAGGGAACTCTGGAAACACCATATATTTT.